Included here is one T cell receptor (beta chain) sequence, with context. Its specificity is not known. Repertoires were generated with immunoSEQ multiplex PCR, while TCRdb's copy carries only in-frame clones and drops some. Here the sample spans under 4,000 clones, 70% being singletons. This record belongs to a study of tissue T cells after allogeneic stem cell transplantation. The CDR3 extends over 13 amino acids. Germline V gives CDR1 LNHDA, CDR2 SQIVND (reference sequence). Trimming removed 6 bases at V and 3 bases at J, with 11 bases between. Study-level findings and limits: TCR repertoires tracked anatomic similarity, regardless of disease or transplant status. Motif-based clustering found tissue-specific repertoire signatures shared across patients, though few clones were shared.

The specimen was tissue from the right colon, collected at autopsy. The chain recombines TRBV19 with TRBJ1-2; D ambiguous. The source of this sequence is a male donor aged 60 or over with lung cancer. For the CDR3, the DNA is TGTGCCAGTAGAGAGTCGGACTACTATGGCTACACCTTC. It codes for CASRESDYYGYTF.